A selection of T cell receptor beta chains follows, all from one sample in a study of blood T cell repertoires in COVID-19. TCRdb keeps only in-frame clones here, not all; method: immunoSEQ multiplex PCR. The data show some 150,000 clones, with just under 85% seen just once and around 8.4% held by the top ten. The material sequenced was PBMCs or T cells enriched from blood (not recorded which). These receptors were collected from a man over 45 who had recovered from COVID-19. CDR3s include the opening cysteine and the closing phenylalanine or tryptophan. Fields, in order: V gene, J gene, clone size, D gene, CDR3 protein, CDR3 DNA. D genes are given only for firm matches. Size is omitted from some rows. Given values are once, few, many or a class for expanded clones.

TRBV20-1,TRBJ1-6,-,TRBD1,CSASRDREESPLHF,TGCAGTGCTAGTCGGGACAGGGAGGAGTCACCCCTCCACTTT
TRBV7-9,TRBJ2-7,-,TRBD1,CASSLGAGGDYEQYF,TGTGCCAGCAGCTTAGGGGCAGGGGGCGACTACGAGCAGTACTTC
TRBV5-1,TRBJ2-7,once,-,CASSLGTATYEQYF,TGCGCCAGCAGCTTGGGGACAGCGACCTACGAGCAGTACTTC
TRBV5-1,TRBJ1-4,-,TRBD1,CASSLAGGQLEKLFF,TGCGCCAGCAGCTTGGCCGGGGGACAGCTTGAAAAACTGTTTTTT
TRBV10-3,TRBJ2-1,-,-,CAISVITGSLYNEQFF,TGTGCCATCAGTGTCATTACCGGGTCCCTATACAATGAGCAGTTCTTC
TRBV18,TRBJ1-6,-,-,CASSPNGHYNSPLHF,TGTGCCAGCTCACCAAACGGACATTATAATTCACCCCTCCACTTT
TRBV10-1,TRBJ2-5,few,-,CASSESGGQETQYF,TGCGCCAGCAGTGAGTCGGGGGGACAGGAGACCCAGTACTTC
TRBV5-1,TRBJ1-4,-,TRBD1,CASSLGGTGTATNEKLFF,TGCGCCAGCAGCTTGGGGGGGACAGGGACGGCAACTAATGAAAAACTGTTTTTT
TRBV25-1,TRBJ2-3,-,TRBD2,CASRKTSGVSTDTQYF,TGTGCCAGCAGAAAGACTAGCGGGGTTAGCACAGATACGCAGTATTTT
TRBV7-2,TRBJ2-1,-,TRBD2,CASSLRSFAGGENEQFF,TGTGCCAGCAGCTTACGATCATTTGCGGGGGGGGAAAATGAGCAGTTCTTC
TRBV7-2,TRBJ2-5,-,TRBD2,CASSRDGGGGEETQYF,TGTGCCAGCAGCCGGGACGGGGGGGGCGGTGAAGAGACCCAGTACTTC
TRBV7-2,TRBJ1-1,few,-,CASSFAQYRSGAEAFF,TGTGCCAGCAGCTTTGCCCAATACAGATCAGGGGCTGAAGCTTTCTTT
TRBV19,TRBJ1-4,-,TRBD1,CASSIGQGGEKLFF,TGTGCCAGTAGTATTGGACAGGGAGGTGAAAAACTGTTTTTT
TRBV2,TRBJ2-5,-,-,CASSESSGQETQYF,TGTGCCAGCAGTGAATCAAGCGGCCAAGAGACCCAGTACTTC
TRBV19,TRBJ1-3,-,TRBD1,CASSISGTGGGSSGNTIYF,TGTGCCAGTAGTATATCCGGGACAGGGGGCGGCAGCTCTGGAAACACCATATATTTT
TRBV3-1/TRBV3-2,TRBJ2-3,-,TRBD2,CASSQTRGRGQDADTQYF,TGTGCCAGCAGCCAAACCCGGGGGAGGGGCCAAGATGCAGATACGCAGTATTTT
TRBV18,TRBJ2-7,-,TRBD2,CASSRGTSGINYEQYF,TGTGCCAGCTCACGCGGGACTAGCGGGATAAACTACGAGCAGTACTTC
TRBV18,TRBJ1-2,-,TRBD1,CASSPGTGKFNYGYTF,TGTGCCAGCTCACCCGGGACAGGGAAGTTTAACTATGGCTACACCTTC
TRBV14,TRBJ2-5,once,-,CASSQGMRLGGETQYF,TGTGCCAGCAGCCAAGGGATGAGGTTAGGAGGAGAGACCCAGTACTTC
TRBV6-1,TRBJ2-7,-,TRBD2,CASSERPTSGVYYEQYF,TGTGCCAGCAGTGAACGCCCGACTAGCGGTGTTTACTACGAGCAGTACTTC
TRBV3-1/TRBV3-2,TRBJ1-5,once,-,CASSQVFRLSNQPQHF,TGTGCCAGCAGCCAAGTGTTTCGGTTGTCCAATCAGCCCCAGCATTTT
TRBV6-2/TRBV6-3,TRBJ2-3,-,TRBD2,CASSTTSGGMINTQYF,TGTGCCAGCAGTACTACTAGCGGGGGGATGATCAATACGCAGTATTTT
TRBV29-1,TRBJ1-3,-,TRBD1,CSVEEQGDYGNTIYF,TGCAGCGTTGAAGAACAGGGGGACTACGGAAACACCATATATTTT
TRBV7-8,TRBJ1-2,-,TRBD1,CASSADRVFGYTF,TGTGCCAGCAGCGCCGACAGGGTTTTTGGCTACACCTTC
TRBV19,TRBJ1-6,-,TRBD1,CASSTRQGWSPLHF,TGTGCCAGTAGTACTCGACAGGGTTGGTCACCCCTCCACTTT